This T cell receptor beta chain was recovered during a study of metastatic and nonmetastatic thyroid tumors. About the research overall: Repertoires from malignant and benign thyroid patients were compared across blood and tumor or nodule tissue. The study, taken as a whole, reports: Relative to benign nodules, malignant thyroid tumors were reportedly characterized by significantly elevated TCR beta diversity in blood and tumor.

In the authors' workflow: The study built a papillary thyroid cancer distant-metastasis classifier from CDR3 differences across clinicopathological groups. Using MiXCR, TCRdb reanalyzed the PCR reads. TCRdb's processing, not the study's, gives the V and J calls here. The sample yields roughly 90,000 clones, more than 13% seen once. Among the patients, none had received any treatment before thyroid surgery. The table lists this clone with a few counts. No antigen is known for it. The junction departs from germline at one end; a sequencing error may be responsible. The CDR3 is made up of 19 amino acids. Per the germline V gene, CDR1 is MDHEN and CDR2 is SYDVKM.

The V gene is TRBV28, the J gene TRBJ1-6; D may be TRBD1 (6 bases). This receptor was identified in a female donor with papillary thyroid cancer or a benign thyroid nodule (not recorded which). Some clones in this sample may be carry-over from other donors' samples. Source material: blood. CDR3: CASSLMGGRLISYNSPLHF. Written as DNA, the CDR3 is TGTGCCAGCAGTTTAATGGGGGGCAGGTTGATCTCCTATAACTCACCCCTCCACTTT.